Below are 14 T cell receptor beta chains sequenced from a single sample in a study of T cell changes during pregnancy in multiple sclerosis. Clones were read by immunoSEQ multiplex PCR, and TCRdb kept only the in-frame ones, dropping some. The sample lists under 60,000 clones, approximately 90% occurring once. The specimen comprised CD8+ T cells from peripheral blood mononuclear cells, sampled after pregnancy. The receptor source for this set is a female donor with multiple sclerosis, enrolled in a pregnancy study.

The rearrangement joins TRBV7-8 to TRBJ2-7; tentatively, D is TRBD1 (5 bases). Trimming pared 5 bases from V and 2 bases from J, leaving 16 bases between. Germline V gene data show CDR1 as SGHVS and CDR2 as FQNEAQ. The CDR3 is made up of 15 amino acids. The CDR3 DNA follows: TGTGCCAGCAGCGCCATAGTTGGGGCAGCCTACGAGCAGTACTTC. It codes for CASSAIVGAAYEQYF.

The chain uses TRBV5-4 and TRBJ2-1; a possible D gene is TRBD2 (6 bases). V lost 4 bases and J lost 0, with 23 bases in between. This CDR3 contains 19 residues. In germline, CDR1 is SGHNT, CDR2 YYREEE (reference sequence). CDR3 protein: CASSPDRGGVLSSYNEQFF. CDR3 DNA: TGTGCCAGCAGCCCTGACAGAGGAGGGGTACTGAGCTCCTACAATGAGCAGTTCTTC.

This clone was counted between two and nine times. The V and J genes are TRBV7-2 and TRBJ2-1, with a possible D match to TRBD2 (6 bases). The CDR3 has 16 amino acids. Trimming removed 1 base at V and 0 bases at J, with 10 bases between. Germline lookup yields CDR1 SGHTA and CDR2 FQGNSA. The DNA of the CDR3 is TGTGCCAGCAGCTTAGGGGACTTGAGCTCCTACAATGAGCAGTTCTTC. This encodes CASSLGDLSSYNEQFF.

The chain is built from TRBV9 and TRBJ2-2; D is possibly TRBD1 (6 bases). Per the germline V gene, CDR1 is SGDLS and CDR2 is YYNGEE. V was shortened by 4 bases and J by 3 bases, with 13 bases between the two germline ends. This CDR3 is built from 15 residues. The CDR3 bases are TGTGCCAGCAGCTCTACGGACAGTTACACCGGGGAGCTGTTTTTT. Translated: CASSSTDSYTGELFF.

This clone was seen more than once but under ten times. CDR3 sequence (DNA): TGTGCCACCAGCAGAGATCTTGAGGTAGACGGCTACACCTTC. Translation: CATSRDLEVDGYTF. The chain joins TRBV15 to TRBJ1-2; D remains unclear. Germline assignment: CDR1 LNHNV and CDR2 YYDKDF (reference sequence). CDR3 length: 14 residues. The V end lost 0 bases, the J end lost 8 bases, and 13 bases lay between the germline ends.

This clone was detected only once. CDR3 residues: CASSMAGDEQYF. CDR3 in DNA: TGTGCCAGTAGTATGGCCGGGGACGAGCAGTACTTC. The chain carries TRBV19 and TRBJ2-7; D might be TRBD2 (5 bases). The germline V and J ends were trimmed by 3 bases and 5 bases, with 8 bases remaining between them. Per the germline V gene, CDR1 is LNHDA and CDR2 is SQIVND (reference sequence). CDR3 length: 12 amino acids.

This clone occurred once. This chain joins TRBV7-9 and TRBJ2-7; no firm D call. With 5 bases removed from V and 3 bases from J, the gap between germline ends came to 14 bases. The CDR3 is 14 residues long. The germline CDR1 and CDR2 sequences are SEHNR and FQNEAQ (reference sequence). CDR3 residues: CASSIRGPDYEQYF. CDR3 sequence (DNA): TGTGCCAGCAGCATCCGAGGTCCGGACTACGAGCAGTACTTC.

The chain carries TRBV9 and TRBJ2-3, with TRBD2 matching 15 bases. Germline V gene data show CDR1 as SGDLS and CDR2 as YYNGEE. V was pared by 3 bases and J by 0 bases, with 8 bases of the junction left unmatched. This CDR3 is built from 19 residues. In DNA form, the CDR3 reads TGTGCCAGCAGCGGGACTAGCGGGGGGGCCTCACATAGCACAGATACGCAGTATTTT. It codes for CASSGTSGGASHSTDTQYF.

The table lists this clone with a few counts. The chain joins TRBV19 to TRBJ1-1; the D is unclear. CDR1 is LNHDA, CDR2 SQIVND, per germline (reference sequence). Between the trimmed V and J ends, which lost 1 base and 11 bases, there was a span of 20 bases. There are 15 residues in the CDR3. CDR3 protein: CASSIGADTRLHAFF. The CDR3 bases are TGTGCCAGTAGTATAGGGGCTGACACCCGCCTTCATGCTTTCTTT.

The rearrangement joins TRBV9 to TRBJ1-4, with 9 bases lining up with TRBD1. The CDR3 runs to 15 residues. V lost 3 bases to trimming and J lost 8 bases; unmatched junction nucleotides: 8. CDR1 and CDR2 from the germline V gene are SGDLS and YYNGEE. The CDR3 loop is CASSAGDRVGEKLFF. The CDR3 DNA is TGTGCCAGCAGCGCGGGGGACAGGGTTGGCGAAAAACTGTTTTTT.

This chain joins TRBV2 and TRBJ1-2, with 11 nucleotides matching TRBD1. After removal of 8 bases from V and 7 bases from J, the junction contained 9 bases not matched to a gene. CDR3 size: 14 residues. CDR1 SNHLY and CDR2 FYNNEI come from the germline V gene. CDR3 region: CASQLGTGGVGYTF. The CDR3 DNA reads TGTGCCAGCCAACTGGGGACAGGGGGTGTTGGCTACACCTTC.

The chain employs TRBV23-1 and TRBJ1-5; D not resolved. TRBV23-1 is filed as an ORF, its function uncertain. CDR3 length: 13 residues. The V and J ends lost 6 bases and 7 bases respectively, with 13 bases between them. The CDR3 here is CASRETQWQPQHF. CDR3 sequence (DNA): TGCGCCAGCAGGGAGACTCAGTGGCAGCCCCAGCATTTT.

The table lists this clone with many counts. This rearrangement joins TRBV7-6 to TRBJ1-5; D uncertain. CDR3 length equals 15 residues. V lost 1 base and J 0 bases, leaving 7 bases between the germline ends. In germline, CDR1 is SGHVS, CDR2 FNYEAQ. The CDR3 loop is CASSLDTYSNQPQHF. The CDR3 DNA reads as TGTGCCAGCAGCTTAGATACTTATAGCAATCAGCCCCAGCATTTT.

The chain couples TRBV27 to TRBJ2-3, with 9 bases fitting TRBD1. The germline V gene has CDR1 MNHEY and CDR2 SMNVEV (reference sequence). The V segment lost 7 bases and the J segment 8 bases; nucleotides outside the gene matches: 10. This CDR3 contains 14 residues. The CDR3 coding sequence is TGTGCCAGCAAGGACAGGGGCAATCTAGCTACGCAGTATTTT. Its translation is CASKDRGNLATQYF.